This T cell receptor (beta chain) was identified during a study of technical replicates of blood from a few donors. This clone was recorded once. Profiled with immunoSEQ multiplex PCR; TCRdb holds only in-frame clones, not every one. Among 50,000 or so clones, 92% were seen once, and the ten largest hold about 3.6%. Trimming took 2 bases from V and 7 from J; bases not matched to a gene: 5. Germline CDR1 and CDR2: SNHLY and FYNNEI. The CDR3 runs to 14 residues. The sequenced sample consisted of PBMCs. This receptor was taken from a human donor in good health. Some clones in this sample may be carry-over from other donors' samples. The rearrangement uses TRBV2 and TRBJ2-1, with 7 bases lining up with TRBD2. This CDR3 reads CASSELRGRNEQFF. The CDR3 DNA is TGTGCCAGCAGTGAATTGCGGGGGAGAAATGAGCAGTTCTTC.